This T cell receptor beta chain was profiled in a study of T cell responses to AZD1222 COVID-19 vaccine. Study observations and caveats: Spike-wide coverage was observed for vaccine-associated CD4 TCRs, with dominant responses at 160-218 and 743-854. Spike-specific TCR breadth and depth went up after people got two AZD1222 doses.

Analysis merged second doses at about 4 or about 12 weeks. With regard to this clone: Its antigen is undetermined.

Assay: immunoSEQ multiplex PCR; the TCRdb copy retains only in-frame clones and omits some. The repertoire consists of some 180,000 clones, with roughly 91% occurring once and the leading ten covering approximately 1.8%. Germline V gene data show CDR1 as ENHRY and CDR2 as SYGVKD. Trimming took 6 bases from V and 6 from J; bases not matched to a gene: 9. This CDR3 contains 14 residues. The sample consisted of peripheral blood, taken 28 days after the second AZD1222 dose. V is TRBV10-3 and J is TRBJ2-7, with TRBD1 identical over 9 bases. The sequence was collected from an adult who received the AZD1222 COVID-19 vaccine. Written as DNA, the CDR3 is TGTGCCATCAGGGGGGGACAGGGACCCTCCGAGCAGTACTTC. Translation: CAIRGGQGPSEQYF.